Listed below are T cell receptor beta chains from one sample, sequenced in a study of blood T cell repertoires in COVID-19. Profiling relied on immunoSEQ multiplex PCR, and the TCRdb table lists in-frame clones only, not all of them. The sample comprises approximately 76,000 clones, roughly 86% of which are singletons, and roughly 1.9% rests with the top ten. The sample consisted of peripheral blood. All receptors come from an older woman with acute or convalescent COVID-19. Each CDR3 is given with its conserved first and last residue. A D gene is named only where the DNA matches it firmly. Size tells how often a clone was seen (once, few, many) or the class of an expanded clone, and some rows leave it out.

>TRBV7-2|TRBD1|few|TRBJ1-6
TGTGCCAGCAGCTTAGCACAGGGGCCCCCTTATAATTCACCCCTCCACTTT
CASSLAQGPPYNSPLHF
>TRBV28|TRBD1|NA|TRBJ2-7
TGTGCCAGCAGTATGACAGGGACCAACGAGCAGTACTTC
CASSMTGTNEQYF
>TRBV14|TRBD2|NA|TRBJ2-3
TGTGCCAGCAGCCAAGTCCTAGCGGGGTCTTCGCAGTATTTT
CASSQVLAGSSQYF
>TRBV15|NA|NA|TRBJ1-5
TGTGCCACCAGCAGAGCCCGTACTACATCTAGCAATCAGCCCCAGCATTTT
CATSRARTTSSNQPQHF
>TRBV5-1|TRBD1|NA|TRBJ1-1
TGCGCCAGCAGCGTGTCCGGGACAGGGGACGGTGAAGCTTTCTTT
CASSVSGTGDGEAFF
>TRBV7-9|NA|NA|TRBJ1-2
TGTGCCAGCAGCGGAGGCCTAGGGCATGGCTACACCTTC
CASSGGLGHGYTF
>TRBV4-3|NA|NA|TRBJ1-6
TGCGCCAGCAGCCAAGAAATCGTTGGGAGGCCCCTCCACTTT
CASSQEIVGRPLHF
>TRBV14|NA|NA|TRBJ1-3
TGTGCCAGCAGCCAATCCCTTACTTCTGACACCATATATTTT
CASSQSLTSDTIYF
>TRBV30|NA|NA|TRBJ1-1
TGTGCCTGGAGCGGCGGGGGAGAAGCTTTCTTT
CAWSGGGEAFF
>TRBV11-2|TRBD2|NA|TRBJ2-5
TGTGCCAGCAGCTTAGTGGGGGGGGTTCAGTACTTC
CASSLVGGVQYF
>TRBV6-2/TRBV6-3|NA|NA|TRBJ2-7
TGTGCCAGCAGTTACCTTGGCAGGCTCTCCTACGAGCAGTACTTC
CASSYLGRLSYEQYF
>TRBV7-2|TRBD1|NA|TRBJ1-4
TGTGCCAGCAGTCGTGGACAGGGCGGTGAAAAACTGTTTTTT
CASSRGQGGEKLFF
>TRBV2|NA|NA|TRBJ1-2
TGTGCCAGCCCGGGGAGGGATATCTATGGCTACACCTTC
CASPGRDIYGYTF
>TRBV19|NA|few|TRBJ2-6
TGTGCCAGTAGTGTGGGCGGGGCCAACGTCCTGACTTTC
CASSVGGANVLTF
>TRBV18|NA|NA|TRBJ2-2
TGTGCCAGCTCACCACCGTTGGCGGCGGGGGCTACCGGGGAGCTGTTTTTT
CASSPPLAAGATGELFF
>TRBV7-9|NA|once|TRBJ1-5
TGTGCCAGCAGCCCAGTGGGCTTGGGCAATCAGCCCCAGCATTTT
CASSPVGLGNQPQHF
>TRBV7-9|NA|NA|TRBJ1-1
TGTGCCAGCAGCTTACCGGGACAACAAGAAGCTTTCTTT
CASSLPGQQEAFF
>TRBV6-5|TRBD1|NA|TRBJ2-4
TGTGCCAGCAGTACCGGGACAGGGCTGGACATTCAGTACTTC
CASSTGTGLDIQYF
>TRBV27|TRBD1|NA|TRBJ2-7
TGTGCCAGCAGTAAGATTGGGGCAGGGGGCGAGCAGTACTTC
CASSKIGAGGEQYF
>TRBV11-3|NA|NA|TRBJ2-3
TGTGCCAGCAGTCTACAGGGAATATTGACAGATACGCAGTATTTT
CASSLQGILTDTQYF
>TRBV7-9|NA|NA|TRBJ2-1
TGTGCCAGCAGCAATGGAGGGCCTACCGTGAATGAGCAGTTCTTC
CASSNGGPTVNEQFF
>TRBV5-4|NA|NA|TRBJ1-5
TGTGCCAGCAGCTTGGCCAACTTGCAGCGGAATCAGCCCCAGCATTTT
CASSLANLQRNQPQHF
>TRBV2|NA|once|TRBJ1-4
TGTGCCAGCAGCGGTGTCCAGCCCGGGAGTGAAAAACTGTTTTTT
CASSGVQPGSEKLFF
>TRBV6-2/TRBV6-3|NA|NA|TRBJ1-2
TGTGCCAGCAGTTCCACGACACTTGGCTACACCTTC
CASSSTTLGYTF
>TRBV29-1|NA|NA|TRBJ2-3
TGCAGCGTTGAACGACAGGGCACAGATACGCAGTATTTT
CSVERQGTDTQYF
>TRBV6-6|NA|NA|TRBJ2-1
TGTGCCAGCAGCCCGGCGGGGCTTAAGGTCAGCAATGAGCAGTTCTTC
CASSPAGLKVSNEQFF
>TRBV7-9|TRBD1|NA|TRBJ1-4
TGTGCCAGCAGGTGGACAGGGGACAATAATGAAAAACTGTTTTTT
CASRWTGDNNEKLFF
>TRBV30|TRBD2|NA|TRBJ2-3
TGTGCCTGGAGTGTGGGAGGGCCTAGCACAGATACGCAGTATTTT
CAWSVGGPSTDTQYF
>TRBV27|NA|NA|TRBJ1-3
TGTGCCAGCAGTCCAAACTCTTTAAGAAACACCATATATTTT
CASSPNSLRNTIYF
>TRBV14|NA|once|TRBJ1-1
TGTGCCAGCAGCCATGGGAGGGGCACTGAAGCTTTCTTT
CASSHGRGTEAFF
>TRBV3-1/TRBV3-2|NA|once|TRBJ2-5
TGTGCCAGCAGCCAAGAAGTGATAGCGTGGGAGACCCAGTACTTC
CASSQEVIAWETQYF
>TRBV28|TRBD1|NA|TRBJ1-5
TGTGCCAGCAGTTTAGATCTCCGACAGGGTAGGAGTCAGCCCCAGCATTTT
CASSLDLRQGRSQPQHF
>TRBV13|TRBD2|NA|TRBJ2-1
TGTGCCAGCAGCCTCCTCGGACTAGCGAACTACAATGAGCAGTTCTTC
CASSLLGLANYNEQFF
>TRBV19|TRBD1|NA|TRBJ1-1
TGTGCCAGTAGCGCAGGGGGTGAAGCTTTCTTT
CASSAGGEAFF
>TRBV9|NA|NA|TRBJ1-2
TGTGCCAGCAGCGTAGAAGGGTCGGGGCAGGGGTATGGCTACACCTTC
CASSVEGSGQGYGYTF
>TRBV12-3/TRBV12-4|NA|few|TRBJ1-2
TGTGCCAGCAGTTTACAGTATGGCTACACCTTC
CASSLQYGYTF
>TRBV7-8|NA|NA|TRBJ2-7
TGTGCCAGCAGCTTAGCGCCCACGGACTACGGCTCCTACGAGCAGTACTTC
CASSLAPTDYGSYEQYF
>TRBV7-9|NA|NA|TRBJ2-7
TGTGCCAGCAGCCCAGGGGCAGCGCCTGGAGAGCAGTACTTC
CASSPGAAPGEQYF
>TRBV28|TRBD2|NA|TRBJ2-1
TGTGCCAGCAGCTCCGGGACTAGTCTCAATGAGCAGTTCTTC
CASSSGTSLNEQFF
>TRBV6-1|NA|NA|TRBJ1-5
TGTGCCAGCAGTGACAGGGAAGGTCAGCCCCAGCATTTT
CASSDREGQPQHF
>TRBV30|TRBD2|NA|TRBJ2-7
TGTGCCTGGAGGCGGGGGGGCTTCGGCGAGCAGTACTTC
CAWRRGGFGEQYF
>TRBV30|NA|once|TRBJ1-6
TGTGCCTGGAGTGTACAGAGGGTCGGCAATTCACCCCTCCACTTT
CAWSVQRVGNSPLHF